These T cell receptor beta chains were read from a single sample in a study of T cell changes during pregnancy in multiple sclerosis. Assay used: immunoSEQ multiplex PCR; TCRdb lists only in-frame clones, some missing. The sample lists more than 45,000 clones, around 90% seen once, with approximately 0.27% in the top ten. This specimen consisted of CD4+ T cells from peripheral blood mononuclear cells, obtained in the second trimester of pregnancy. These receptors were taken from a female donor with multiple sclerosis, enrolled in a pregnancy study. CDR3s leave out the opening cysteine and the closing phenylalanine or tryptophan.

CDR3aa: ASRGSSQGVVEPQH; v_gene: TRBV6-6; len: 14; j_gene: TRBJ1-5
CDR3aa: AISVTTSGGTDTQY; v_gene: TRBV10-3; len: 14; j_gene: TRBJ2-3
CDR3aa: AWSVGGARLMDEKLF; v_gene: TRBV30; len: 15; j_gene: TRBJ1-4
CDR3aa: AWSIETGTGATYEQY; v_gene: TRBV30; len: 15; j_gene: TRBJ2-7
CDR3aa: ASSAQLAGASTDTQY; v_gene: TRBV11-1; len: 15; j_gene: TRBJ2-3
CDR3aa: ASSRTGGSYEQY; v_gene: TRBV7-2; len: 12; j_gene: TRBJ2-7
CDR3aa: ASSPYSLRIRASPLH; v_gene: TRBV11-2; len: 15; j_gene: TRBJ1-6
CDR3aa: AWKGLSHSPLH; v_gene: TRBV30; len: 11; j_gene: TRBJ1-6
CDR3aa: ASSTTGQGSNEQF; v_gene: TRBV28; len: 13; j_gene: TRBJ2-1
CDR3aa: SVAGLEGETQY; v_gene: TRBV29-1; len: 11; j_gene: TRBJ2-5
CDR3aa: ASRNTGANYGYT; v_gene: TRBV7-9; len: 12; j_gene: TRBJ1-2
CDR3aa: ASRPGGEEKLF; v_gene: TRBV2; len: 11; j_gene: TRBJ1-4
CDR3aa: ASSQTRTEAF; v_gene: TRBV5-1; len: 10; j_gene: TRBJ1-1
CDR3aa: ASRGAQFEAF; v_gene: TRBV2; len: 10; j_gene: TRBJ1-1
CDR3aa: ASSERRTSGGAFNTTDTQY; v_gene: TRBV7-8; len: 19; j_gene: TRBJ2-3
CDR3aa: ASSVRGRERIEAF; v_gene: TRBV6-1; len: 13; j_gene: TRBJ1-1
CDR3aa: ASDSGESREKLF; v_gene: TRBV19; len: 12; j_gene: TRBJ1-4
CDR3aa: ASSKGRTQTEAF; v_gene: TRBV21-1; len: 12; j_gene: TRBJ1-1